These 31 T cell receptor beta chains share one sample of origin, sequenced in a study of blood T cell repertoires in COVID-19. Using immunoSEQ multiplex PCR, the repertoire was profiled, and TCRdb retains in-frame clones only, with some absent. The table lists roughly 260,000 clones, roughly four fifths of them singletons. Sequenced input: peripheral blood. Receptors were obtained from a woman between 70 and 85 years old with acute or convalescent COVID-19.

The CDR3 is CAISAGLAGGYYEQYF. The CDR3, as DNA: TGTGCCATCAGTGCAGGACTAGCGGGGGGGTACTACGAGCAGTACTTC. The gene calls are TRBV10-3 and TRBJ2-7; 15 bases are shared with TRBD2. Germline assignment: CDR1 ENHRY and CDR2 SYGVKD. V shed 4 bases, J shed 3 bases, and the junction held 4 bases outside the gene matches. The CDR3 is 16 residues long.

This sequence joins TRBV12-3 or TRBV12-4 and TRBJ2-5; the D gene is possibly TRBD1 (5 bases). Trimming stripped 2 bases from V and 5 bases from J, with 9 bases between. The CDR3 is 13 amino acids. CDR3 loop: CASSLNNRETQYF. CDR3 DNA: TGTGCCAGCAGTTTAAACAACAGGGAGACCCAGTACTTC.

The chain carries TRBV19 and TRBJ2-7; D gene ambiguous. The V end lost 6 bases, the J end lost 0 bases, and 12 bases lay between the germline ends. The germline gives CDR1 LNHDA, CDR2 SQIVND (reference sequence). The CDR3 is 14 amino acids. In nucleotides, the CDR3 is TGTGCCAGTAGAATCGATTTGAGCTCCTACGAGCAGTACTTC. Translation gives CASRIDLSSYEQYF.

This rearrangement joins TRBV10-3 to TRBJ1-1; the match to TRBD1 covers 8 bases. The CDR3 totals 13 residues. V lost 11 bases and J lost 4; bases outside the gene matches: 9. CDR1 and CDR2 (germline): ENHRY, SYGVKD. CDR3 nucleotide sequence: TGTGCCGTTTTACAGGGGGGAAGCACTGAAGCTTTCTTT. Its protein is CAVLQGGSTEAFF.

CDR3 loop: CASSYGMDRASPLHF. CDR3 DNA: TGTGCCAGCAGTTACGGTATGGACAGGGCTTCACCCCTCCACTTT. The rearrangement links TRBV6-5 to TRBJ1-6; 8 bases fit TRBD1. Germline CDR1 is MNHEY and CDR2 is SVGAGI. CDR3 length: 15 residues. V gave up 2 bases and J gave up 9 bases; unmatched junction bases: 6.

This rearrangement joins TRBV9 to TRBJ1-2; D gene unclear. Trimming shortened V by 4 bases and J by 7 bases, and 17 bases separated the two germline ends. CDR1 is SGDLS, CDR2 YYNGEE, per germline. This CDR3 has 14 residues. This CDR3 reads CASSSLEGMSGYTF. The DNA of the CDR3 is TGTGCCAGCAGCAGCTTGGAGGGAATGAGTGGCTACACCTTC.

The chain links TRBV7-2 to TRBJ2-7; 9 nucleotides match TRBD2. The CDR3 loop spans 15 amino acids. Germline-derived CDR1 and CDR2 are SGHTA and FQGNSA. Unmatched junction bases numbered 4, after V lost 1 base and J lost 3 bases. The CDR3 sequence is CASSLGSSGVYEQYF. The CDR3, as DNA: TGTGCCAGCAGCTTAGGATCTAGCGGGGTCTACGAGCAGTACTTC.

CDR3 nucleotides: TGTGCCAGCAGCCCCAGCCCCGGGGACTACAATGAGCAGTTCTTC. As protein: CASSPSPGDYNEQFF. The chain combines TRBV5-4 with TRBJ2-1; TRBD2 might be the D (5 bases). Trimming left V 4 bases short and J 3 bases short, with 14 bases between. CDR3 length equals 15 residues. Per germline, CDR1 SGHNT and CDR2 YYREEE (reference sequence).

This chain uses TRBV5-1 with TRBJ2-5, with 9 bases matching TRBD1. Germline V gene data show CDR1 as SGHRS and CDR2 as YFSETQ. The CDR3 totals 15 residues. V lost 3 bases to trimming and J lost 0 bases; unmatched junction nucleotides: 3. CDR3 nucleotides: TGCGCCAGCAGCTCAGGGACAGGGAACCAAGAGACCCAGTACTTC. Protein product: CASSSGTGNQETQYF.

The chain joins TRBV2 to TRBJ1-2; D is unclear. Trimming stripped 7 bases from V and 4 bases from J, with 13 bases between. CDR3 length equals 13 residues. Per germline, CDR1 SNHLY and CDR2 FYNNEI. CDR3 region: CASMSEVVYGYTF. DNA for the CDR3: TGTGCCAGCATGAGCGAGGTGGTCTATGGCTACACCTTC.

The CDR3 DNA reads TGTGCCAGCAGCTCACAGGGAGTGGGGACTGAAGCTTTCTTT. The encoded protein is CASSSQGVGTEAFF. The chain couples TRBV11-2 to TRBJ1-1; maybe TRBD1 (6 bases). CDR3 length: 14 amino acids. Trimming removed 4 bases from V and 5 bases from J, with 14 bases in between. From germline, CDR1 is SGHAT and CDR2 FQNNGV.

The sample holds a few counts of this clone. The V call is TRBV5-8, the J call TRBJ1-1; no clear D. CDR1 is SGHTS and CDR2 is YDEGEE in the germline V gene. The CDR3 consists of 13 residues. V shed 0 bases and J shed 11 bases, with 14 bases lying between them. The CDR3 loop is CASSLEAETGAFF. The CDR3 DNA reads as TGTGCCAGCAGCTTGGAGGCTGAGACTGGGGCTTTCTTT.

The CDR3 bases are TGCAGTGCTAGTCGGGACTCGGTAAACACTGAAGCTTTCTTT. The encoded protein is CSASRDSVNTEAFF. This chain joins TRBV20-1 and TRBJ1-1, with D possibly TRBD1 on 5 matching bases. The CDR3 has 14 amino acids. Looked up from germline, CDR1 is DFQATT and CDR2 is SNEGSKA (reference sequence). V was cut by 3 bases and J by 2 bases, with 13 bases left in between.

CDR3 DNA: TGTGCCAGCAGGTCGGAGGGCAGGCCTAACTATGGCTACACCTTC. Translating it yields CASRSEGRPNYGYTF. The V gene is TRBV7-9, the J gene TRBJ1-2; D remains unclear. Germline V CDR1 and CDR2: SEHNR, FQNEAQ (reference sequence). V lost 6 bases to trimming and J lost 0 bases, with 14 bases between them. The CDR3 is 15 amino acids.

The chain couples TRBV11-2 to TRBJ2-1, with D unclear. V was trimmed by 1 base and J by 7 bases, leaving 8 bases between them. There are 13 residues in the CDR3. Per germline, CDR1 SGHAT and CDR2 FQNNGV. In DNA, the CDR3 is TGTGCCAGCAGCTTAGTACAGATAAATGAGCAGTTCTTC. It specifies CASSLVQINEQFF.

V gene TRBV5-4 combines with J gene TRBJ1-1, with D possibly TRBD1 on 6 matching bases. CDR1 and CDR2 (germline): SGHNT, YYREEE (reference sequence). V was shortened by 4 bases and J by 7 bases, with 11 bases between the two germline ends. CDR3 length: 12 amino acids. For the CDR3, the DNA is TGTGCCAGCAGCACCAAGGACAGTGAAGCTTTCTTT. It specifies CASSTKDSEAFF.

The chain uses TRBV14 and TRBJ1-4; TRBD1 matches 9 bases. The CDR3 spans 15 residues. Germline trimming cut 6 bases from V and 5 bases from J; bases unmatched to any gene: 7. Germline V CDR1 and CDR2: SGHDN, FVKESK. CDR3 protein: CASSFAGTGNEKLFF. The CDR3 region has the DNA TGTGCCAGCAGTTTTGCCGGGACAGGGAATGAAAAACTGTTTTTT.

V usage is TRBV6-5 and J usage is TRBJ1-2; D not certain. CDR3 size: 14 residues. Trimming removed 5 bases at V and 5 bases at J, with 15 bases between. Germline V gene data show CDR1 as MNHEY and CDR2 as SVGAGI. The CDR3 is CASSLSGVGYGYTF. The CDR3 DNA reads as TGTGCCAGCAGTCTCTCGGGAGTTGGGTATGGCTACACCTTC.

J is TRBJ1-2 and V is TRBV19; D not resolved. Deletions cut 3 bases from V and 8 bases from J, with 13 bases between. This CDR3 has 13 residues. Germline values: CDR1 LNHDA, CDR2 SQIVND (reference sequence). This CDR3 is CASSMSGKVGYTF. CDR3 coding DNA: TGTGCCAGTAGTATGTCGGGGAAGGTAGGCTACACCTTC.

The sample holds one count of this clone. The chain recombines TRBV6-5 with TRBJ2-3; D is possibly TRBD1 (5 bases). The germline V and J ends were trimmed by 6 bases and 1 base, with 14 bases remaining between them. The CDR3 spans 15 residues. CDR1 is MNHEY and CDR2 is SVGAGI in the germline V gene. DNA for the CDR3: TGTGCCAGCAGCACAGTGGGGCTGGGCACAGATACGCAGTATTTT. It encodes CASSTVGLGTDTQYF.

The genes are TRBV7-7 and TRBJ2-1; 12 nucleotides match TRBD2. Germline V CDR1 and CDR2: SSHAT, FNYEAQ (reference sequence). The V segment lost 5 bases and the J segment 8 bases; nucleotides outside the gene matches: 13. The CDR3 runs 17 residues. The CDR3 sequence is CASSPRTSGEVSDEQFF. The CDR3 DNA sequence: TGTGCCAGCAGCCCCCGGACTAGCGGGGAAGTAAGCGATGAGCAGTTCTTC.

The gene calls are TRBV6-4 and TRBJ1-2, with TRBD1 matching over 9 bases. V was clipped by 8 bases and J by 4 bases; unmatched bases: 5. The CDR3 covers 13 residues. The germline V gene has CDR1 MRHNA and CDR2 SNTAGT. This chain's CDR3 is CASRGQGGYGYTF. In DNA, the CDR3 is TGTGCCAGCCGGGGACAGGGTGGCTATGGCTACACCTTC.

V and J are TRBV11-3 and TRBJ1-2; D not resolved. This CDR3 is 16 amino acids long. Trimming took 1 base from V and 2 from J, leaving 14 bases between them. Germline V gene sequence: CDR1 SGHNT, CDR2 YENEEA. In nucleotides, the CDR3 is TGTGCCAGCAGCTTAGCGTCGGCAGGCCGAAACTATGGCTACACCTTC. Translating it yields CASSLASAGRNYGYTF.

This chain links TRBV7-8 with TRBJ1-3, with 8 bases fitting TRBD1. In germline, CDR1 is SGHVS, CDR2 FQNEAQ. The CDR3 loop spans 14 amino acids. V lost 1 base, J lost 4 bases, and 0 bases stayed unmatched. The CDR3 DNA is TGTGCCAGCAGCTTAGGGACAGGGGGAAACACCATATATTTT. Translation gives CASSLGTGGNTIYF.

J is TRBJ2-2 and V is TRBV4-3; 11 bases agree with TRBD1. Germline lookup yields CDR1 LGHNA and CDR2 YSLEER. V trimming: 4 bases; J trimming: 6 bases; junction bases outside the gene matches: 10. The CDR3 is 17 amino acids. The CDR3, as DNA: TGCGCCAGCAGCCGTACGCTCGGACAGGGGGCTGCCGGGGAGCTGTTTTTT. Protein: CASSRTLGQGAAGELFF.

The chain employs TRBV5-8 and TRBJ1-4, with 8 bases matching TRBD1. CDR3 length: 16 residues. V dropped 4 bases and J dropped 4; count of bases not matched to a gene: 9. CDR1 and CDR2 from the germline V gene are SGHTS and YDEGEE. DNA of the CDR3: TGTGCCAGCAGCATCGGACAGGGAACGGTTAATGAAAAACTGTTTTTT. Translated, it gives CASSIGQGTVNEKLFF.

This clone was picked up a small number of times. V and J are TRBV19 and TRBJ1-2; D is possibly TRBD1 (5 bases). CDR3 length: 14 amino acids. From germline, CDR1 is LNHDA and CDR2 SQIVND (reference sequence). V was shortened by 7 bases and J by 4 bases, with 16 bases between the two germline ends. The CDR3 here is CASTRGTPSYGYTF. The DNA for the CDR3 is TGTGCCAGTACAAGGGGTACACCAAGCTATGGCTACACCTTC.

The CDR3 loop reads CASSRSTGTGSSYEQYF. CDR3 coding DNA: TGTGCCAGCAGTCGGTCAACCGGGACAGGGAGCTCCTACGAGCAGTACTTC. The rearrangement uses TRBV7-2 and TRBJ2-7, with 9 positions matching TRBD1. V dropped 6 bases and J dropped 0; count of bases not matched to a gene: 12. Germline CDR1 reads SGHTA; CDR2 reads FQGNSA. The CDR3 contains 17 residues.

The chain recombines TRBV19 with TRBJ1-5; a possible D gene is TRBD1 (5 bases). The CDR3 is 15 amino acids. V lost 5 bases to trimming and J lost 5 bases, with 16 bases between them. In germline, CDR1 is LNHDA, CDR2 SQIVND (reference sequence). The DNA of the CDR3 is TGTGCCAGTAGTCCCAACCTGGCGGGGCATCAGCCCCAGCATTTT. Encoded protein: CASSPNLAGHQPQHF.

The V call is TRBV28, the J call TRBJ2-2, with 11 bases matching TRBD2. V shed 3 bases, J shed 5 bases, and the junction held 11 bases outside the gene matches. The CDR3 sequence is 18 residues long. Germline loops: CDR1 MDHEN, CDR2 SYDVKM. CDR3 in amino acids: CASSFVVAGGPWTGELFF. As DNA, the CDR3 is TGTGCCAGCAGTTTTGTGGTAGCGGGGGGGCCCTGGACCGGGGAGCTGTTTTTT.

This chain connects TRBV3-1 (or the pseudogene TRBV3-2) to TRBJ2-1, with 12 bases fitting TRBD2. CDR1 and CDR2 (germline): LGHDT, YNNKEL (reference sequence). This CDR3 contains 14 residues. The ends lost 6 bases at V and 6 bases at J; junction bases unmatched: 3. The CDR3 DNA reads as TGTGCCAGCAGGCTAGCGGGGGGGCCCAATGAGCAGTTCTTC. This codes for CASRLAGGPNEQFF.